The 27 T cell receptor beta chains below were found in one sample sequenced in a study of T-cell memory formation after mild COVID-19. From the 5' RACE reads, TCRdb called clonotypes with MiXCR, one entry per CDR3 protein. The sample has approximately 240,000 distinct CDR3 sequences, roughly 15% seen once. Sequencing used PBMCs or a T cell subset sorted from them (not recorded which). The receptors derive from a man aged 18 to 30 who had mild COVID-19 (a few samples of this study predate the infection). Cell type and time point are not known.

This clonotype was recorded at least ten times. This chain links TRBV28 with TRBJ2-1; the D gene is possibly TRBD2 (6 bases). The CDR3 totals 15 residues. V was trimmed by 3 bases and J by 9 bases, leaving 18 bases between them. CDR1 is MDHEN and CDR2 is SYDVKM in the germline V gene. CDR3 in DNA: TGTGCCAGCAGTTTGCCTAGCGTCTCCAGAGGTGAGCAGTTCTTC. Translated, it gives CASSLPSVSRGEQFF.

This clonotype occurred a few times. This rearrangement joins TRBV28 to TRBJ2-7; D ambiguous. Germline CDR1 reads MDHEN; CDR2 reads SYDVKM. This CDR3 comprises 14 residues. V was shortened by 5 bases and J by 0 bases, with 11 bases between the two germline ends. The CDR3 sequence is CASSAHSSSYEQYV. The CDR3 coding sequence is TGTGCCAGCAGTGCCCATTCCAGCTCCTACGAGCAGTACGTC.

This clonotype was counted only a few times. The genes are TRBV9 and TRBJ2-5, with TRBD2 identical over 13 bases. The CDR3 loop spans 18 amino acids. V was pared by 0 bases and J by 5 bases, with 10 bases of the junction left unmatched. Germline-derived CDR1 and CDR2 are SGDLS and YYNGEE. The CDR3 coding sequence is TGTGCCAGCAGCGTAGCTACGGGACTAGCGGGGTTGCTCGAGACCCAGTACTTC. Amino acid sequence: CASSVATGLAGLLETQYF.

This clonotype was counted a few times. The chain recombines TRBV9 with TRBJ2-2, with unresolved D. Germline loops: CDR1 SGDLS, CDR2 YYNGEE. The CDR3 length is 15 residues. Trimming removed 0 bases at V and 6 bases at J, with 12 bases between. In DNA form, the CDR3 reads TGTGCCAGCAGCGTAGTTTGGCAGCCCCCCGGGGAGCTGTTTTTT. It translates to CASSVVWQPPGELFF.

This clonotype was seen a few times. The V gene is TRBV5-1, the J gene TRBJ1-6, with D perhaps TRBD1 (5 bases). Germline V lookup: CDR1 SGHRS, CDR2 YFSETQ. The V and J ends lost 9 bases and 10 bases respectively, with 17 bases between them. This CDR3 is 13 amino acids long. CDR3 loop: CATRTGPGSPLHF. The CDR3, as DNA: TGCGCCACCAGAACAGGCCCGGGGTCACCCCTCCACTTT.

This chain uses TRBV3-1 with TRBJ2-1, with TRBD2 matching 13 bases. Germline V lookup: CDR1 LGHDT, CDR2 YNNKEL (reference sequence). The CDR3 loop spans 18 amino acids. After removal of 4 bases from V and 9 bases from J, the junction contained 15 bases not matched to a gene. CDR3 in amino acids: CASSPTTSGGVFAGEQFF. CDR3 DNA: TGTGCCAGCAGCCCTACAACTAGCGGGGGGGTCTTTGCGGGTGAGCAGTTCTTC.

The table lists this clonotype with many counts. The rearrangement links TRBV7-2 to TRBJ2-7, with 7 bases identical to TRBD1. This CDR3 region has 14 residues. V was clipped by 6 bases and J by 0 bases; unmatched bases: 5. Germline V CDR1 and CDR2: SGHTA, FQGNSA. This CDR3 is CASSPGQASYEQYV. As DNA, the CDR3 is TGTGCCAGCAGTCCCGGACAGGCCTCCTACGAGCAGTACGTC.

This clonotype was observed a few times. The chain carries TRBV5-6 and TRBJ2-5, with D possibly matching TRBD2 (6 bases). Germline lookup yields CDR1 SGHDT and CDR2 YYEEEE. The CDR3 spans 14 residues. V lost 3 bases and J lost 5, with 14 bases in between. As DNA, the CDR3 is TGTGCCAGCAGCTGGAGGGTTGGAGCCGAGACCCAGTACTTC. Its protein is CASSWRVGAETQYF.

This clonotype showed up many times. CDR3 amino acids: CASSLFPLRGGDTEAFF. The CDR3, as DNA: TGCGCCAGCAGCTTGTTCCCCCTCAGGGGAGGTGACACTGAAGCTTTCTTT. This chain connects TRBV5-1 to TRBJ1-1, with D maybe TRBD1 (6 bases). Germline V gives CDR1 SGHRS, CDR2 YFSETQ. The V and J ends lost 1 base and 3 bases respectively, with 19 bases between them. The CDR3 sequence is 17 residues long.

This clonotype has only a few counts. The J gene is TRBJ2-7, the V gene TRBV3-1; D unclear. The CDR3 loop spans 14 amino acids. V lost 5 bases and J 3 bases, leaving 14 bases between the germline ends. Germline V lookup: CDR1 LGHDT, CDR2 YNNKEL (reference sequence). The CDR3 nucleotides are TGTGCCAGCAGCACCCTGGGGAACAGCTACGAGCAGTACTTC. Translating it yields CASSTLGNSYEQYF.

The gene calls are TRBV6-5 and TRBJ1-6, with D hard to call. The length of the CDR3 is 15 residues. The V end was cut by 0 bases, the J end by 8 bases, with 11 bases between. CDR1 and CDR2 from the germline V gene are MNHEY and SVGAGI. CDR3 in amino acids: CASSYSSPRYSPLHF. CDR3 in DNA: TGTGCCAGCAGTTACTCATCCCCACGCTATTCACCCCTCCACTTT.

This clonotype was seen a few times. The V call is TRBV4-2, the J call TRBJ2-5; 9 nucleotides agree with TRBD1. With 5 bases clipped from V and 6 bases from J, the junction kept 10 bases outside the gene matches. The CDR3 runs 15 residues. In germline, CDR1 is LGHNA, CDR2 YNFKEQ. The CDR3 sequence is CASSNDPTGGKTQYF. DNA of the CDR3: TGTGCCAGCAGCAATGACCCGACAGGGGGTAAGACCCAGTACTTC.

This chain links TRBV2 with TRBJ1-5, with TRBD1 matching 7 bases. V was pared by 7 bases and J by 0 bases, with 3 bases of the junction left unmatched. Germline CDR1 and CDR2: SNHLY and FYNNEI. The CDR3 contains 14 residues. The CDR3 DNA follows: TGTGCCAGCACCGGGACAGTTAGCAATCAGCCCCAGCATTTT. Translating it yields CASTGTVSNQPQHF.

The genes are TRBV6-2 or TRBV6-3 and TRBJ1-2, with D uncertain. CDR3 length equals 10 residues. V lost 8 bases, J lost 3 bases, and 4 bases lay in between. In germline, CDR1 is MNHEY, CDR2 SVGEGT. CDR3: CASYYYGYTF. As DNA, the CDR3 is TGTGCCAGCTACTACTATGGCTACACCTTC.

V and J are TRBV15 and TRBJ1-5; TRBD1 aligns across 7 bases. Germline CDR1 is LNHNV and CDR2 is YYDKDF (reference sequence). Trimming at V came to 5 bases and at J to 7 bases, leaving 5 bases not matched to a gene. The CDR3 loop spans 13 amino acids. The CDR3 sequence is CATSAQGRQPQHF. DNA of the CDR3: TGTGCCACCAGCGCACAGGGGAGACAGCCCCAGCATTTT.

This clonotype was detected only a few times. The V gene is TRBV6-5, the J gene TRBJ1-5, with TRBD1 as a possible D gene (5 bases). The CDR3 has 15 amino acids. Germline V gene data show CDR1 as MNHEY and CDR2 as SVGAGI. The V end was cut by 7 bases, the J end by 6 bases, with 19 bases between. The CDR3 nucleotides read TGTGCCAGCACCACCTGGCCCCGGGGCAGTCAGCCCCAGCATTTT. Residues: CASTTWPRGSQPQHF.

The gene calls are TRBV12-3 or TRBV12-4 and TRBJ2-7; the match to TRBD1 covers 8 bases. V was pared by 6 bases and J by 1 base, with 2 bases of the junction left unmatched. This CDR3 has 13 residues. The CDR3 spells CASSRTGSYEQYV. The CDR3 coding sequence is TGTGCCAGCAGCCGGACAGGGTCCTACGAGCAGTACGTC.

The chain links TRBV5-1 to TRBJ2-5; D gene ambiguous. This CDR3 region has 14 residues. V lost 0 bases and J lost 2, with 8 bases in between. The germline gives CDR1 SGHRS, CDR2 YFSETQ. CDR3 amino acids: CASSLAPLQETQYF. The CDR3 DNA sequence: TGCGCCAGCAGCTTGGCTCCATTACAAGAGACCCAGTACTTC.

The chain recombines TRBV12-3 or TRBV12-4 with TRBJ2-7; TRBD1 is a possible D gene (5 bases). The length of the CDR3 is 14 residues. Between the trimmed V and J ends, which lost 2 bases and 4 bases, there was a span of 12 bases. The CDR3 region has the DNA TGTGCCAGCAGTTTATTTAGGGGTCGGTACGAGCAGTACTTC. Its translation: CASSLFRGRYEQYF.

The sample holds a few counts of this clonotype. The J gene is TRBJ1-1, the V gene TRBV7-9; no firm D call. Looked up from germline, CDR1 is SEHNR and CDR2 is FQNEAQ (reference sequence). Trimming cost V 1 base and J 6 bases, with 9 bases left between them. This CDR3 is built from 13 residues. CDR3 in DNA: TGTGCCAGCAGCTTAGAATGGAGGGCTGAAGCTTTCTTT. Its protein is CASSLEWRAEAFF.

This clonotype was found a few times. The rearrangement joins TRBV2 to TRBJ1-3; D is possibly TRBD1 (6 bases). Germline assignment: CDR1 SNHLY and CDR2 FYNNEI. CDR3 length equals 16 residues. V shed 6 bases and J shed 4 bases, with 19 bases lying between them. CDR3 sequence reads: CASSQIDRPVGNTIYF. The CDR3 DNA follows: TGTGCCAGCAGCCAGATCGACAGGCCGGTGGGAAACACCATATATTTT.

This clonotype was seen repeatedly, ten times or more. The rearrangement uses TRBV6-5 and TRBJ2-7; D not resolved. V lost 5 bases, J lost 0 bases, and 14 bases lay in between. CDR3 length: 15 residues. Germline V gene lookup returns CDR1 MNHEY and CDR2 SVGAGI. For the CDR3, the DNA is TGTGCCAGCAGTCGAACGACTCCTAGCTCCTACGAGCAGTACTTC. Translation: CASSRTTPSSYEQYF.

The chain is built from TRBV6-5 and TRBJ2-3, with TRBD2 as a possible D gene (7 bases). The CDR3 spans 15 residues. The germline CDR1 and CDR2 sequences are MNHEY and SVGAGI. Between the trimmed V and J ends, which lost 1 base and 3 bases, there was a span of 11 bases. CDR3 DNA sequence: TGTGCCAGCAGTTACTGGGGGGGGCGGACAGATACGCAGTATTTT. Translation gives CASSYWGGRTDTQYF.

The rearrangement joins TRBV6-2 or TRBV6-3 to TRBJ1-1; 7 positions agree with TRBD1. V lost 6 bases, J lost 4 bases, and 8 bases stayed unmatched. CDR3 size: 14 residues. In germline, CDR1 is MNHEY, CDR2 SVGEGT. The CDR3: CASRSQGGATEAFF. CDR3 nucleotide sequence: TGTGCCAGCAGATCTCAGGGGGGGGCCACTGAAGCTTTCTTT.

This clonotype showed up just a few times. This chain uses TRBV6-1 with TRBJ2-1, with D possibly being TRBD1 (6 bases). V lost 6 bases and J lost 7, with 16 bases in between. There are 14 residues in the CDR3. Germline-derived CDR1 and CDR2 are MNHNS and SASEGT. CDR3 sequence (DNA): TGTGCCAGCAGAACCCTCGGACAGCCGAATGAGCAGTTCTTC. Encoded protein: CASRTLGQPNEQFF.

This clonotype occurred a few times. The rearrangement uses TRBV7-9 and TRBJ1-6; no definite D call. The CDR3 consists of 15 residues. The V end was cut by 5 bases, the J end by 7 bases, with 15 bases between. Looked up from germline, CDR1 is SEHNR and CDR2 is FQNEAQ (reference sequence). The CDR3 loop reads CASSPGLSGNSPLHF. CDR3 nucleotide sequence: TGTGCCAGCAGCCCTGGCTTGTCCGGGAATTCACCCCTCCACTTT. Variable domain in full (rest from reference TRBV7-9 and TRBJ1-6): DTGVSQNPRHKITKRGQNVTFRCDPISEHNRLYWYRQTLGQGPEFLTYFQNEAQLEKSRLLSDRFSAERPKGSFSTLEIQRTEQGDSAMYLCASSPGLSGNSPLHFGNGTRLTVT.

J is TRBJ1-2 and V is TRBV5-1; a weak D match, TRBD1 (5 bases). Germline V gives CDR1 SGHRS, CDR2 YFSETQ. The CDR3 covers 14 residues. The V gene lost 4 bases and the J gene lost 3 bases, with 13 bases spanning the gap. The CDR3 here is CASSKDNGDYGYTF. CDR3 DNA sequence: TGCGCCAGCAGCAAGGACAACGGGGACTATGGCTACACCTTC.